This T cell receptor (beta chain) was retrieved from a study of CD8+ T cells in alopecia areata. On this clone itself: Gene names denote mouse genes. Coverage ceases 4 residues before the CDR3 finishes, and the germline J gene fills in the end.

Using CD4, CD8alpha, NKG2D, NKG2ACE and other markers, pooled cutaneous lymph node cells were sorted. The CDR3 sequence is 14 residues long. Germline values: CDR1 GKSSPN, CDR2 SITVG. V shed 0 bases and J shed 4 bases, with 12 bases lying between them. Reverse transcription of extracted RNA yielded cDNA, which provided the sequencing template. TCRdb's copy holds only in-frame clones and misses some; the assay was immunoSEQ multiplex PCR. This record lists 200,000 to 300,000 clones, none seen once only, and the top ten clones contain around 1.2%. The sample comprised CD4+ T cells sorted from a lymph node. This TCR derives from a C3H/HeJ mouse with alopecia areata. The MHC haplotype recorded for the strain is H2-k. This sequence joins TRBV31 and TRBJ1-2; TRBD1 might be the D (6 bases). The CDR3 bases that were read are TGTGCCTGGAGTCTACGGGGGGCGGTCTCC. Translated, it gives CAWSLRGAVS. In full, the CDR3 reads CAWSLRGAVSDYTF.